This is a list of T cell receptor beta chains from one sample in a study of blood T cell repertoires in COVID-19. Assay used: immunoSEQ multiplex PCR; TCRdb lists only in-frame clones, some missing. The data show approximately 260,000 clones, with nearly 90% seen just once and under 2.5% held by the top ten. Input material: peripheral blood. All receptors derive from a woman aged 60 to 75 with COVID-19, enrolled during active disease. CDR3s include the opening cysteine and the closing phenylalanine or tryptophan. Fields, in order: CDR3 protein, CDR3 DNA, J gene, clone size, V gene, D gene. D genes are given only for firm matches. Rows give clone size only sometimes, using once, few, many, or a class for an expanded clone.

CDR3 protein: CASSLASLYNEQFF
CDR3 DNA: TGTGCCAGCAGCTTAGCGTCCCTCTACAATGAGCAGTTCTTC
J gene: TRBJ2-1
clone size: once
V gene: TRBV11-2
D gene: .

CDR3 protein: CASSYSSGNTIYF
CDR3 DNA: TGTGCCAGCAGCTACAGCTCTGGAAACACCATATATTTT
J gene: TRBJ1-3
clone size: .
V gene: TRBV4-2
D gene: .

CDR3 protein: CASSYGVYWESETQYF
CDR3 DNA: TGTGCCAGCAGTTACGGGGTCTACTGGGAGTCGGAGACCCAGTACTTC
J gene: TRBJ2-5
clone size: .
V gene: TRBV6-2/TRBV6-3
D gene: .

CDR3 protein: CASSIATGGDTGELFF
CDR3 DNA: TGTGCCAGTAGTATCGCTACAGGGGGAGACACCGGGGAGCTGTTTTTT
J gene: TRBJ2-2
clone size: .
V gene: TRBV19
D gene: TRBD1

CDR3 protein: CASSLGGENTGELFF
CDR3 DNA: TGCGCCAGCAGCTTGGGCGGAGAGAACACCGGGGAGCTGTTTTTT
J gene: TRBJ2-2
clone size: .
V gene: TRBV5-1
D gene: .

CDR3 protein: CASSLTRGSSYNSPLHF
CDR3 DNA: TGCGCCAGCAGCCTAACAAGGGGGAGCTCCTATAATTCACCCCTCCACTTT
J gene: TRBJ1-6
clone size: few
V gene: TRBV4-3
D gene: .

CDR3 protein: CASSQARQRILNTGELFF
CDR3 DNA: TGTGCCAGCAGCCAAGCTCGACAGAGGATACTGAACACCGGGGAGCTGTTTTTT
J gene: TRBJ2-2
clone size: .
V gene: TRBV4-2
D gene: .

CDR3 protein: CSVGEEQPQHF
CDR3 DNA: TGCAGTGTAGGGGAAGAGCAGCCCCAGCATTTT
J gene: TRBJ1-5
clone size: .
V gene: TRBV20-1
D gene: .

CDR3 protein: CASSYGLGGMAYEQYF
CDR3 DNA: TGTGCCAGCAGTTACGGGCTAGGCGGGATGGCCTACGAGCAGTACTTC
J gene: TRBJ2-7
clone size: .
V gene: TRBV6-2/TRBV6-3
D gene: .

CDR3 protein: CASSQGTGNYGYTF
CDR3 DNA: TGTGCCAGCAGCCAAGGGACAGGGAACTATGGCTACACCTTC
J gene: TRBJ1-2
clone size: .
V gene: TRBV4-2
D gene: TRBD1